These T cell receptor beta chains were read from a single sample in a study of blood T cell dynamics during melanoma immunotherapy. Libraries were prepared by immunoSEQ multiplex PCR; TCRdb keeps only in-frame clonotypes and omits some of them. The data hold about 11,000 clones, with roughly 84% observed a single time. The sequenced sample was blood, obtained from a patient treated with checkpoint blockade. All receptors come from a human donor with melanoma. The CDR3 runs from the conserved cysteine through the conserved F or W.

TRBV2 | CASSERQESRGYTF
TRBV2 | CASSEDRFPNEKLFF
TRBV4-2 | CASSQDLRDQPQHF
TRBV27 | CASSSTSSGNTIYF
TRBV5-5 | CASSLRGTDTQYF
TRBV5-4 | CASSPLPGAEEKLFF
TRBV12-5 | CASGLVQGVVSTGELFF
TRBV19 | CASSPPGPGGQFPYGYTF
TRBV5-4 | CASSQRVGGRSGNTIYF
TRBV6-1 | CASSEGQGHYGYTF
TRBV4-1 | CASSQAPGQAGFSYEQYF
TRBV2 | CASSDTGLAGINEQFF
TRBV6-5 | CASSYGYNEQFF
TRBV18 | CASSPLSSTDTQYF
TRBV30 | CAWSSGTDTQYF
TRBV7-3 | CASSLEPNTEAFF
TRBV4-3 | CASSQDDGGSELTIYF
TRBV5-8 | CASSLIANEQFF
TRBV6-5 | CASTVSYGYTF
TRBV13 | CASSFKGQGNTEAFF
TRBV11-3 | CASSSGLYSYEQYF
TRBV4-1 | CASSQAPGQIYEQYF
TRBV10-1 | CASLNRAQSPLHF
TRBV6-5 | CASWGAYNEQFF
TRBV19 | CASSRDRYSGNTIYF
TRBV27 | CASRKGQGDEKLFF
TRBV2 | CASSVVAFEQYF
TRBV6-5 | CASSYLRPYFNYGYTF
TRBV27 | CASSLTAMNTEAFF
TRBV19 | CASSIDSAGYEQYF
TRBV29-1 | CSLNRGSYNEQFF
TRBV30 | CAWTQGWYQETQYF
TRBV28 | CASSWTGYAQYF
TRBV18 | CASSSSGNTEAFF
TRBV7-2 | CASSLGAGGHTDTQYF
TRBV10-3 | CAISEWGTGGSPLHF
TRBV30 | CAWSARADSGYTF
TRBV6-1 | CASSSDRGGETQYF
TRBV2 | CASSEDGTSGGRETQYF
TRBV5-1 | CASSLEAGSSYEQYF
TRBV2 | CASSETKKRLQPQHF